A single sample gave rise to the 22 T cell receptor beta chains below, sequenced in a study of regulatory T cells in long-lasting Graves disease. Investigators prepared the TCR beta libraries by applying iRepertoire HTBI primers and Arm-PCR of CDR3 regions. TCRdb passed the multiplex PCR reads through MiXCR, listing each CDR3 protein once. The sample lists some 430,000 distinct CDR3 sequences, roughly 21% occurring once. Time point noted: persistent/refractory GD, antithyroid drugs over 5 years with positive TRAb. Scientists built the TCR library using RNA that was extracted from PBMCs. Sequencing used peripheral blood mononuclear cells (PBMCs), obtained when the disease was refractory, from a patient treated with antithyroid drugs. The receptor source for this set is a female donor with Graves disease.

The chain carries TRBV5-1 and TRBJ1-2, with 7 bases lining up with TRBD1. CDR1 SGHRS and CDR2 YFSETQ come from the germline V gene. The CDR3 consists of 15 residues. The V segment lost 6 bases and the J segment 2 bases; nucleotides outside the gene matches: 10. The CDR3 DNA reads TGCGCCAGCAACCAATACAGGGGACTAAACTATGGCTACACCTTC. This codes for CASNQYRGLNYGYTF.

The rearrangement links TRBV5-1 to TRBJ2-2, with 7 positions matching TRBD1. The CDR3 spans 17 residues. Germline assignment: CDR1 SGHRS and CDR2 YFSETQ. V dropped 2 bases and J dropped 0; count of bases not matched to a gene: 7. The CDR3 nucleotides read TGCGCCAGCAGCTTTAATACCGGGACAGCGAACACCGGGGAGCTGTTTTTT. Translated: CASSFNTGTANTGELFF.

V usage is TRBV2 and J usage is TRBJ2-3, with D perhaps assigned TRBD1 or TRBD2 (5 bases each). This CDR3 region has 17 residues. V was shortened by 6 bases and J by 6 bases, with 25 bases between the two germline ends. Germline V gene sequence: CDR1 SNHLY, CDR2 FYNNEI. The CDR3 DNA reads TGTGCCAGCAGCGGGGCCAACCGGGACCATCCGGGGGATACGCAGTATTTT. Its protein is CASSGANRDHPGDTQYF.

This clonotype was observed a few times. The chain uses TRBV19 and TRBJ1-1; 9 nucleotides agree with TRBD1. Germline V gene sequence: CDR1 LNHDA, CDR2 SQIVND (reference sequence). The CDR3 spans 15 residues. V dropped 6 bases and J dropped 0; count of bases not matched to a gene: 5. CDR3 region: CASRLRDRVNTEAFF. CDR3 sequence (DNA): TGTGCCAGTAGACTGAGGGACAGGGTGAACACTGAAGCTTTCTTT.

The V call is TRBV28, the J call TRBJ2-5; 7 nucleotides line up with TRBD1. The V gene's germline CDR1 is MDHEN and CDR2 SYDVKM. The CDR3 contains 15 residues. V dropped 6 bases and J dropped 5; count of bases not matched to a gene: 12. CDR3 coding DNA: TGTGCCAGCAGCATCCGGCTTAGGGGGCGGGAGACCCAGTACTTC. Protein: CASSIRLRGRETQYF.

This clonotype occurred a few times. V usage is TRBV14 and J usage is TRBJ1-1, with 10 bases identical to TRBD1. Germline loops: CDR1 SGHDN, CDR2 FVKESK. The CDR3 runs 16 residues. With V trimmed by 3 bases and J by 5 bases, 9 bases remained unmatched. The CDR3 spells CASSHLRTGGGTEAFF. The DNA of the CDR3 is TGTGCCAGCAGCCACCTACGGACAGGGGGAGGGACTGAAGCTTTCTTT.

There are many counts of this clonotype. The V gene is TRBV27, the J gene TRBJ1-2; 8 bases are shared with TRBD1. CDR1 and CDR2 from the germline V gene are MNHEY and SMNVEV (reference sequence). CDR3 length: 13 amino acids. J gave up 5 bases and V 6 bases, and 5 bases lay outside the gene matches. CDR3 bases: TGTGCCAGCAGCCAACAGGGGGGATATGGCTACACCTTC. Its translation is CASSQQGGYGYTF.

This clonotype showed up many times. The chain combines TRBV6-1 with TRBJ2-4; 7 bases are a match to TRBD1. The V gene end was trimmed by 8 bases and the J gene end by 13 bases; junction bases not matched to a gene: 14. The germline V gene encodes CDR1 MNHNS and CDR2 SASEGT. The CDR3 totals 13 residues. Written as DNA, the CDR3 is TGTGCCAGCTCCTGGACAGGCGAGGCGGTCCAGTACTTC. It specifies CASSWTGEAVQYF.

The sample holds many counts of this clonotype. CDR3 DNA sequence: TGCAGCGTTGAAGATATCGGGGTTTCTAACTATGGCTACACCTTC. The encoded protein is CSVEDIGVSNYGYTF. The rearrangement joins TRBV29-1 to TRBJ1-2, with D unresolved. V was shortened by 0 bases and J by 0 bases, with 11 bases between the two germline ends. The germline V gene has CDR1 SQVTM and CDR2 ANQGSEA. The CDR3 runs 15 residues.

CDR3 in amino acids: CASSLVTRMRISGANVLTF. DNA for the CDR3: TGTGCCAGCAGCTTAGTGACCAGAATGAGGATCTCTGGGGCCAACGTCCTGACTTTC. This rearrangement joins TRBV7-9 to TRBJ2-6; D gene uncertain. Trimming shortened V by 1 base and J by 0 bases, and 16 bases separated the two germline ends. This CDR3 has 19 amino acids. CDR1 and CDR2 (germline): SEHNR, FQNEAQ (reference sequence).

This clonotype came up a few times. The V call is TRBV12-3 or TRBV12-4, the J call TRBJ2-5, with a weak D call TRBD1 (6 bases). V lost 6 bases and J lost 0, with 11 bases in between. The CDR3 has 14 amino acids. The CDR3 DNA reads as TGTGCCAGCAGCCTCGACAGGAACCAAGAGACCCAGTACTTC. Translation: CASSLDRNQETQYF.

This clonotype occurred many times. The V call is TRBV12-3 or TRBV12-4, the J call TRBJ1-5; D uncertain. There are 14 residues in the CDR3. V was pared by 5 bases and J by 5 bases, with 13 bases between. The DNA of the CDR3 is TGTGCCAGCAGTCTAAACGTCTGGGATCAGCCCCAGCATTTT. It translates to CASSLNVWDQPQHF.

In its sample, this clonotype was seen a few times. The J gene is TRBJ2-7, the V gene TRBV7-9; D might be TRBD1 (6 bases). The CDR3 length is 14 residues. The V gene lost 4 bases and the J gene lost 3 bases, with 13 bases spanning the gap. CDR1 is SEHNR, CDR2 FQNEAQ, per germline (reference sequence). The DNA for the CDR3 is TGTGCCAGCAGCTCCGGGACACCAGTCTACGAGCAGTACTTC. This encodes CASSSGTPVYEQYF. Full variable domain (missing parts from reference TRBV7-9 and TRBJ2-7): DTGVSQNPRHKITKRGQNVTFRCDPISEHNRLYWYRQTLGQGPEFLTYFQNEAQLEKSRLLSDRFSAERPKGSFSTLEIQRTEQGDSAMYLCASSSGTPVYEQYFGPGTRLTVT.

This clonotype was counted ten times or more. The CDR3 nucleotides are TGTGCCAGCAGTCTGGACAGGGTCGGTAATTCACCCCTCCACTTT. It translates to CASSLDRVGNSPLHF. This chain uses TRBV27 with TRBJ1-6; 8 bases are a match to TRBD1. CDR1 MNHEY and CDR2 SMNVEV come from the germline V gene (reference sequence). The J segment lost 6 bases and the V segment lost 5 bases, leaving 6 bases of the junction unmatched. This CDR3 spans 15 amino acids.

The sample holds many counts of this clonotype. CDR3 nucleotide sequence: TGTGCCAGCAGTGTTGCGGGGGCGTACGAGCAGTACTTC. Protein: CASSVAGAYEQYF. The rearrangement links TRBV2 to TRBJ2-7; perhaps TRBD2 as D (7 bases). CDR1 is SNHLY, CDR2 FYNNEI, per germline. Deletions cut 4 bases from V and 4 bases from J, with 11 bases between. The CDR3 sequence is 13 residues long.

This clonotype was seen repeatedly, ten times or more. The chain combines TRBV28 with TRBJ2-7, with 11 bases identical to TRBD2. The CDR3 runs to 13 residues. Trimming removed 6 bases from V and 5 bases from J; junction bases left unmatched: 3. In germline, CDR1 is MDHEN, CDR2 SYDVKM. This CDR3 reads CASRTSGKDEQYF. CDR3 in DNA: TGTGCCAGCAGGACTAGCGGGAAAGACGAGCAGTACTTC. The variable domain in full, completed from reference TRBV28 and TRBJ2-7, reads DVKVTQSSRYLVKRTGEKVFLECVQDMDHENMFWYRQDPGLGLRLIYFSYDVKMKEKGDIPEGYSVSREKKERFSLILESASTNQTSMYLCASRTSGKDEQYFGPGTRLTVT.

V usage is TRBV11-2 and J usage is TRBJ2-7, with D maybe TRBD2 (6 bases). This CDR3 comprises 15 residues. The ends were cut back, 3 bases at V and 0 bases at J, with 12 bases in the middle. CDR1 and CDR2 from the germline V gene are SGHAT and FQNNGV. This CDR3 is CASSFAGFSSYEQYF. The CDR3 nucleotides read TGTGCCAGCAGCTTCGCGGGATTTAGCTCCTACGAGCAGTACTTC.

This clonotype was detected ten times or more. The chain has TRBV28 and TRBJ1-4; 8 bases fit TRBD1. Per germline, CDR1 MDHEN and CDR2 SYDVKM. This CDR3 is 14 amino acids long. J lost 7 bases, V lost 6 bases, and 7 bases had no gene match. The CDR3 sequence is CASREQGGTEKLFF. CDR3 DNA sequence: TGTGCCAGCAGAGAACAGGGGGGAACTGAAAAACTGTTTTTT.

Ten or more counts support this clonotype. The chain has TRBV2 and TRBJ2-5; tentative D call: TRBD1 (5 bases). The CDR3 runs to 13 residues. Germline V gene sequence: CDR1 SNHLY, CDR2 FYNNEI. V lost 3 bases, J lost 2 bases, and 7 bases lay in between. The CDR3 sequence: CASSDQGQETQYF. The CDR3 DNA follows: TGTGCCAGCAGTGACCAGGGACAAGAGACCCAGTACTTC.

On this clonotype: One base away lies a much larger clone, so this may be a sequencing read error. The chain couples TRBV6-1 to TRBJ2-2; perhaps TRBD2 as D (5 bases). Per the germline V gene, CDR1 is MNHNS and CDR2 is SASEGT. The CDR3 is 14 residues long. CDR3 bases: TGTGCCAGCAGTGGGGTGGCGATGACCGGGGAGCTGTGTTTT. It is translated as CASSGVAMTGELCF.

The CDR3 loop reads CASSFDRGLYNEQFF. CDR3 coding DNA: TGTGCCAGCAGCTTCGACAGGGGGCTTTACAATGAGCAGTTCTTC. The chain couples TRBV7-8 to TRBJ2-1, with TRBD1 matching over 10 bases. The length of the CDR3 is 15 residues. Germline V gene lookup returns CDR1 SGHVS and CDR2 FQNEAQ. V dropped 3 bases and J dropped 4; count of bases not matched to a gene: 3.

This clonotype was detected many times. The chain employs TRBV20-1 and TRBJ1-2; D ambiguous. V lost 1 base and J lost 6, with 12 bases in between. The CDR3 contains 13 residues. CDR1 is DFQATT and CDR2 is SNEGSKA in the germline V gene (reference sequence). This chain's CDR3 is CSARGGLGHGYTF. The CDR3 DNA reads as TGCAGTGCTAGAGGCGGTCTTGGGCATGGCTACACCTTC.